The rows below give T cell receptor beta chains drawn from one sample of a study of CD8 T cells in ankylosing spondylitis. A single record per CDR3 protein comes from TCRdb applying MiXCR to the 5' RACE reads. The table has approximately 540,000 distinct CDR3 sequences, approximately 12% seen once; the top ten hold around 7%. The sequenced sample consisted of blood, either unsorted or a sorted T cell fraction (not recorded which). Receptors were obtained from a male donor with ankylosing spondylitis. Each CDR3 is given with its conserved first and last residue. A D gene is named only where the DNA matches it firmly. Expanded clones are given a class, and other clones once, few, many or no size at all.

CDR3 DNA | CDR3 protein | D gene | J gene | clone size | V gene
TGTGCCAGCAGCTTAAGGCGTACTAGCGGGATCCCCGGGGAGCTGTTTTTT | CASSLRRTSGIPGELFF | TRBD2 | TRBJ2-2 | - | TRBV7-8
TGTGCCAGCAGCTTAAGCAAAGCCAAAAACATTCAGTACTTC | CASSLSKAKNIQYF | - | TRBJ2-4 | many | TRBV7-9
TGTGCCAGCAGCCCGGTGGGAAATCTCGGCGTGGGGACCCAGTACTTC | CASSPVGNLGVGTQYF | - | TRBJ2-5 | few | TRBV27
TGTGCCACCAGTGATTTCAACAGAAACGGGGAGCTGTTTTTT | CATSDFNRNGELFF | - | TRBJ2-2 | few | TRBV24-1
TGCAGCGTTGGAGGTTACGACCGCTACGAGCAGTACTTC | CSVGGYDRYEQYF | - | TRBJ2-7 | - | TRBV29-1
TGTGCCAGCAGTTACGTGACAGGGGTCGGCAATGAGCAGTTCTTC | CASSYVTGVGNEQFF | TRBD1 | TRBJ2-1 | - | TRBV6-5
TGTGCCAGCAGCTTAGCTGGTAGGACGGGGACCTACGAGCAGTACTTC | CASSLAGRTGTYEQYF | - | TRBJ2-7 | - | TRBV7-6
TGTGCCAGCAGTTTTACAGTCAGAACTGAAGCTTTCTTT | CASSFTVRTEAFF | - | TRBJ1-1 | - | TRBV28
TGCGCCAGCAGCCAAGACGACAGGGGTTTGGGCAATCAGCCCCAGCATTTT | CASSQDDRGLGNQPQHF | TRBD1 | TRBJ1-5 | - | TRBV4-1
TGTGCCAGCAGTTCAGGCCTCTCTGGGGCCAACGTCCTGACTTTC | CASSSGLSGANVLTF | - | TRBJ2-6 | many | TRBV12-3/TRBV12-4
TGCAGTGCCCACCTTGGATCCGGAGGGGACGGGGAGCTGTTTTTT | CSAHLGSGGDGELFF | - | TRBJ2-2 | - | TRBV20-1
TGTGCCATCAGTGATCCCCCTAACGAGCAGTACTTC | CAISDPPNEQYF | - | TRBJ2-7 | few | TRBV10-3
TGTGCCACCAGTGATTTGGGCACCGGGGAGCTGTTTTTT | CATSDLGTGELFF | - | TRBJ2-2 | few | TRBV24-1
TGCAGTGCTCTGGGGAGGCGCAATGAGCAGTTCTTC | CSALGRRNEQFF | - | TRBJ2-1 | few | TRBV20-1
TGCAGTGCCCGGGATGCTAGCGGGATCAATGAGCAGTTCTTC | CSARDASGINEQFF | TRBD2 | TRBJ2-1 | few | TRBV20-1
TGTGCCAGCAGCGTAGGAGCGGGAATAACGGAGACCCAGTACTTC | CASSVGAGITETQYF | TRBD2 | TRBJ2-5 | few | TRBV9
TGCAGTGCTAGAGCCAATAGCGGTATGGATACGCAGTATTTT | CSARANSGMDTQYF | - | TRBJ2-3 | many | TRBV20-1
TGCGCCAGCAGTCGGAAACGCGATGGACAGGACCAAGAGACCCAGTACTTC | CASSRKRDGQDQETQYF | TRBD1 | TRBJ2-5 | - | TRBV23-1
TGTGCCAGCAGCCTCTACCCAGATACGCAGTATTTT | CASSLYPDTQYF | - | TRBJ2-3 | few | TRBV12-3/TRBV12-4
TGTGCCACCAGCAGAGCCGGGAGCTTGGCGTTCTTC | CATSRAGSLAFF | - | TRBJ2-1 | - | TRBV15
TGTGCCAGTAGTACTTTCCTTATAGCGGGAGGAAAAGAGACCCAGTACTTC | CASSTFLIAGGKETQYF | TRBD2 | TRBJ2-5 | few | TRBV19
TGTGCCAGCAGTGGACCAGTAGGGGAATCCACTGAAGCTTTCTTT | CASSGPVGESTEAFF | - | TRBJ1-1 | few | TRBV25-1
TGCGCCAGCAGCCAAGAGGGGCAGCCCCAGCATTTT | CASSQEGQPQHF | - | TRBJ1-5 | many | TRBV3-1
TGTGCCAGCAGCTTGGAGGGGCGGAGTAGCACAGATACGCAGTATTTT | CASSLEGRSSTDTQYF | - | TRBJ2-3 | - | TRBV5-5
TGTGCCACCAGTGATTGGATCGGGCGTGGGACTGAAGCTTTCTTT | CATSDWIGRGTEAFF | - | TRBJ1-1 | - | TRBV24-1
TGTGCCAGCAGTGTTAGAGACGGGACTAGCGGTTACAATGAGCAGTTCTTC | CASSVRDGTSGYNEQFF | TRBD2 | TRBJ2-1 | - | TRBV6-1
TGTGCCAGCAGGAAAGGGGGCACTAGTGGGGAGCAGTTCTTC | CASRKGGTSGEQFF | TRBD1 | TRBJ2-1 | few | TRBV12-3/TRBV12-4
TGTGCCATCATGACGGGAGATGCCTACAATGAGCAGTTCTTC | CAIMTGDAYNEQFF | - | TRBJ2-1 | - | TRBV10-3
TGCGCCAGCAGCTTTGAGGGTTATACTGAAGCTTTCTTT | CASSFEGYTEAFF | - | TRBJ1-1 | many | TRBV5-1
TGCGCCAGCAGCACCGGACTGGAGACTTACAATGAGCAGTTCTTC | CASSTGLETYNEQFF | - | TRBJ2-1 | few | TRBV5-1
TGTGCCAGCAGTGAATGGACAGCCAAAAACATTCAGTACTTC | CASSEWTAKNIQYF | - | TRBJ2-4 | many | TRBV25-1
TGCGCCAGCAGCTTGCAGGTCGGAGGGGTGACAGATACGCAGTATTTT | CASSLQVGGVTDTQYF | - | TRBJ2-3 | - | TRBV5-1
TGTGCCAGCAGCCGACGACTAGCTCCGGATACGCAGTATTTT | CASSRRLAPDTQYF | TRBD2 | TRBJ2-3 | - | TRBV11-3
TGTGCCAGCAGCGAGCTGAGAGGCAGAGGGCCAGATACGCAGTATTTT | CASSELRGRGPDTQYF | - | TRBJ2-3 | few | TRBV11-2
TGTGCCAGCAGTCTCTCTGGAGAGTCCTACGAGCAGTACTTC | CASSLSGESYEQYF | - | TRBJ2-7 | many | TRBV12-3/TRBV12-4
TGTGCCAGCAGGGGGCGGGGGCGACCTAACTATGGCTACACCTTC | CASRGRGRPNYGYTF | - | TRBJ1-2 | - | TRBV12-3/TRBV12-4